The sequence of this T cell receptor beta chain was determined in a study of chemoradiotherapy in HPV16-positive cancers. On the study more broadly: Functional T-cell assays on two HPV16-positive patients' cells defined candidate HPV-specific clones and common TCR motifs.

The trim removed 7 bases at V and 1 base at J, leaving 8 bases unmatched. The CDR3 contains 14 residues. Germline V gene data show CDR1 as SQVTM and CDR2 as ANQGSEA. Data came from immunoSEQ multiplex PCR; TCRdb stores just in-frame clones and leaves some out. The sample consists of some 25,000 clones, approximately 95% of them appearing once. This TCR came from a human donor with HPV-associated anogenital cancer. Sampling was performed from a patient who underwent chemoradiotherapy. The rearrangement joins TRBV29-1 to TRBJ1-2; 8 bases map to TRBD1. The CDR3 DNA sequence: TGCAGCGCCCGGGGACAGGCTCTTAACTATGGCTACACCTTC. Translated: CSARGQALNYGYTF.